Listed below are T cell receptor beta chains from one sample, sequenced in a study of blood T cell repertoires in COVID-19. Only in-frame clones appear in the TCRdb table, and some are missing; sequencing was by immunoSEQ multiplex PCR. The table includes roughly 240,000 clones, 83% detected once. What was sequenced was PBMCs or T cells enriched from blood (not recorded which). These receptors were taken from a middle-aged woman who had been exposed to COVID-19. Both conserved end residues are part of each CDR3. The D gene is left open where the match is weak. Where a row states a size, it is once, few, many or the class of an expanded clone; other rows omit it.

size,D,V,J,DNA,CDR3
.,TRBD1,TRBV19,TRBJ2-7,TGTGCCAGTAGCAGCCGGGACAGGGACAACGAGCAGTACTTC,CASSSRDRDNEQYF
.,TRBD1,TRBV28,TRBJ1-2,TGTGCCAGCAGTTCCCCTTATGACAGGGATGGCTACACCTTC,CASSSPYDRDGYTF
.,TRBD1,TRBV5-1,TRBJ2-7,TGCGCCAGCAGCATGGGGACAGGGGGCGCAGGTGAGCAGTACTTC,CASSMGTGGAGEQYF
.,TRBD1,TRBV6-1,TRBJ2-7,TGTGCCAGCAGTGGACCGACAGGGGGTCGGTGGAACGAGCAGTACTTC,CASSGPTGGRWNEQYF
.,.,TRBV13,TRBJ1-2,TGTGCCAGCAGCCCGGGGGGGGCGGGCGGCTACACCTTC,CASSPGGAGGYTF
.,.,TRBV18,TRBJ2-3,TGTGCCAGCTCAGCCCCACAGGGTACGCAGTATTTT,CASSAPQGTQYF
.,TRBD1,TRBV7-8,TRBJ1-5,TGTGCCAGCAGCTCCCGGGACAGTAGCAATCAGCCCCAGCATTTT,CASSSRDSSNQPQHF
.,TRBD1,TRBV18,TRBJ1-2,TGTGCCAGCTCACCATCCCGGGACAGGGTCTATGGCTACACCTTC,CASSPSRDRVYGYTF
.,.,TRBV5-6,TRBJ1-2,TGTGCCAGCAGGGGAGGCTATGGCTACACCTTC,CASRGGYGYTF
.,TRBD2,TRBV4-1,TRBJ2-1,TGCGCCAGCAGCCTTGGTCGGCAGCGGGGGGCCTACAATGAGCAGTTCTTC,CASSLGRQRGAYNEQFF
few,.,TRBV4-1,TRBJ1-1,TGCGCCAGCAGCCCAGTACGTAACAGCCTGAACACTGAAGCTTTCTTT,CASSPVRNSLNTEAFF
.,TRBD2,TRBV27,TRBJ2-7,TGTGCCAGCAGTTTATGGGCGGGGGGCTACGAGCAGTACTTC,CASSLWAGGYEQYF
many,.,TRBV25-1,TRBJ2-7,TGTGCCAGCAGAACCCGGGACACACAACCACGCTCCTACGAGCAGTACTTC,CASRTRDTQPRSYEQYF
.,.,TRBV12-3/TRBV12-4,TRBJ1-1,TGTGCCAGCAGCCTTCAGCAGGGAGGTGAAGCTTTCTTT,CASSLQQGGEAFF
.,.,TRBV12-5,TRBJ1-2,TGTGCTAGTGGTTTGGCCCAGAACTATGGCTACACCTTC,CASGLAQNYGYTF
.,TRBD1,TRBV2,TRBJ1-5,TGTGCCAGCAGCTGGACAGGGTCCGACAATCAGCCCCAGCATTTT,CASSWTGSDNQPQHF
once,.,TRBV2,TRBJ1-5,TGTGCCAGCAGTCACATGACAGGCCCCGGTCCCAATCAGCCCCAGCATTTT,CASSHMTGPGPNQPQHF
.,.,TRBV7-2,TRBJ1-4,TGTGCCAGCCGCCAGGGTTCGACTAATGAAAAACTGTTTTTT,CASRQGSTNEKLFF
.,.,TRBV7-8,TRBJ1-1,TGTGCCAGCAGCCCAGGTATCGCGGGGGTGAACACTGAAGCTTTCTTT,CASSPGIAGVNTEAFF
.,TRBD1,TRBV18,TRBJ2-7,TGTGCCAGCTCTCGACAGGGGAACGAGCAGTACTTC,CASSRQGNEQYF
.,.,TRBV12-3/TRBV12-4,TRBJ2-1,TGTGCCAGCAGTCCATTCGGAGATGAGCAGTTCTTC,CASSPFGDEQFF
.,.,TRBV12-3/TRBV12-4,TRBJ1-2,TGTGCCAGCAGAGAGGGAAGTCGCTATGGCTACACCTTC,CASREGSRYGYTF
.,TRBD2,TRBV7-2,TRBJ2-5,TGTGCCAGCAGCGCCAGCGGGAGACAAGAGACCCAGTACTTC,CASSASGRQETQYF
.,.,TRBV4-1,TRBJ1-1,TGCGCCAGCAGCCAAGATCGAGGGAACACTGAAGCTTTCTTT,CASSQDRGNTEAFF
.,.,TRBV9,TRBJ1-2,TGTGCCAGCAGCGTAGACGGCGGTTCGGCTCGAGGCTACACCTTC,CASSVDGGSARGYTF
.,TRBD2,TRBV5-1,TRBJ2-1,TGCGCCAGCAGCGGAGGACTAGCGGGGGCTTTGAATGAGCAGTTCTTC,CASSGGLAGALNEQFF